A selection of T cell receptor beta chains follows, all from one sample in a study of control samples from healthy donors and cancer patients. Profiling relied on immunoSEQ multiplex PCR, and the TCRdb table lists in-frame clones only, not all of them. The sample lists 260,000 or so clones; roughly 80% were seen once. The sample was PBMCs. The receptors come from a woman aged 60 to 75 with lung cancer. CDR3s include the opening cysteine and the closing phenylalanine or tryptophan. Fields, in order: V gene, J gene, clone size, D gene, CDR3 protein, CDR3 DNA. A D gene is named only where the DNA matches it firmly. Rows may omit the clone size; those that give it use once, few, many or a size class.

V: TRBV5-1; J: TRBJ2-2; size: NA; D: NA; CDR3: CASAYPRDTGELFF; DNA: TGCGCCAGCGCCTACCCCCGCGACACCGGGGAGCTGTTTTTT
V: TRBV2; J: TRBJ1-6; size: NA; D: NA; CDR3: CASSDEGSGSPLHF; DNA: TGTGCCAGCAGTGACGAGGGTTCAGGTTCACCCCTCCACTTT
V: TRBV2; J: TRBJ1-4; size: NA; D: TRBD1; CDR3: CASRFDRDEKLFF; DNA: TGTGCCAGCAGATTCGACAGGGATGAAAAACTGTTTTTT
V: TRBV6-1; J: TRBJ1-2; size: NA; D: NA; CDR3: CASSEVIYGYTF; DNA: TGTGCCAGCAGTGAAGTCATCTATGGCTACACCTTC
V: TRBV27; J: TRBJ1-6; size: NA; D: NA; CDR3: CASSSSGNSPLHF; DNA: TGTGCCAGCAGTTCCAGTGGCAATTCACCCCTCCACTTT
V: TRBV11-2; J: TRBJ2-7; size: once; D: NA; CDR3: CASSLSGGLDEQYF; DNA: TGTGCCAGCAGCTTAAGTGGGGGGCTGGACGAGCAGTACTTC
V: TRBV10-3; J: TRBJ2-1; size: once; D: NA; CDR3: CAIWEGGGGTGSNEQFF; DNA: TGTGCCATCTGGGAGGGGGGCGGGGGGACAGGGTCGAATGAGCAGTTCTTC
V: TRBV6-4; J: TRBJ2-3; size: NA; D: NA; CDR3: CASSVRGDGAHTQYF; DNA: TGTGCCAGCAGTGTGAGGGGGGACGGGGCACATACGCAGTATTTT
V: TRBV7-2; J: TRBJ2-1; size: NA; D: NA; CDR3: CASSLGGLYNEQFF; DNA: TGTGCCAGCAGCCTCGGCGGGTTATACAATGAGCAGTTCTTC
V: TRBV4-2; J: TRBJ2-7; size: NA; D: TRBD1; CDR3: CASSRQGNQDEQYF; DNA: TGTGCCAGCAGCCGACAGGGTAATCAAGACGAGCAGTACTTC
V: TRBV2; J: TRBJ2-2; size: NA; D: NA; CDR3: CASIKDLDTGELFF; DNA: TGTGCCAGCATCAAGGACCTAGACACCGGGGAGCTGTTTTTT
V: TRBV2; J: TRBJ1-1; size: NA; D: NA; CDR3: CASDNNLWTEAFF; DNA: TGTGCCAGCGATAACAACCTCTGGACTGAAGCTTTCTTT
V: TRBV7-3; J: TRBJ2-3; size: NA; D: TRBD2; CDR3: CASSAGLGRSDTQYF; DNA: TGTGCCAGCAGCGCCGGACTAGGAAGATCAGATACGCAGTATTTT
V: TRBV2; J: TRBJ1-6; size: NA; D: NA; CDR3: CASSHYPADNSPLHF; DNA: TGTGCCAGCAGTCACTATCCAGCAGATAATTCACCCCTCCACTTT
V: TRBV28; J: TRBJ2-4; size: NA; D: NA; CDR3: CASSLWGNIQYF; DNA: TGTGCCAGCAGTTTATGGGGGAACATTCAGTACTTC
V: TRBV5-4; J: TRBJ2-3; size: NA; D: NA; CDR3: CASSLGSAPDTQYF; DNA: TGTGCCAGCAGCTTAGGCTCCGCACCAGATACGCAGTATTTT
V: TRBV7-8; J: TRBJ1-3; size: few; D: TRBD1; CDR3: CASSGGTGGSGNTIYF; DNA: TGTGCCAGCAGCGGGGGGACAGGGGGCTCGGGAAACACCATATATTTT
V: TRBV7-9; J: TRBJ2-5; size: NA; D: NA; CDR3: CASSLNQQETQYF; DNA: TGTGCCAGCAGCTTAAATCAGCAAGAGACCCAGTACTTC
V: TRBV28; J: TRBJ2-6; size: few; D: TRBD1; CDR3: CASRTGGGANVLTF; DNA: TGTGCCAGCAGAACAGGGGGTGGGGCCAACGTCCTGACTTTC
V: TRBV5-8; J: TRBJ1-3; size: NA; D: NA; CDR3: CASSSRGGAGNTIYF; DNA: TGTGCCAGCAGCTCCCGCGGGGGGGCCGGAAACACCATATATTTT
V: TRBV4-2; J: TRBJ1-4; size: NA; D: NA; CDR3: CASSQEVQMRAFNEKLFF; DNA: TGTGCCAGCAGCCAAGAAGTGCAGATGCGTGCTTTTAATGAAAAACTGTTTTTT
V: TRBV2; J: TRBJ1-6; size: NA; D: NA; CDR3: CAGGRHNSPLHF; DNA: TGTGCCGGGGGGAGGCATAATTCACCCCTCCACTTT
V: TRBV19; J: TRBJ2-1; size: NA; D: NA; CDR3: CASRIGTGSPYNEQFF; DNA: TGTGCCAGTAGGATAGGAACGGGATCCCCCTACAATGAGCAGTTCTTC
V: TRBV28; J: TRBJ1-5; size: NA; D: NA; CDR3: CASKGHYNQPQHF; DNA: TGTGCCAGCAAAGGACACTACAATCAGCCCCAGCATTTT
V: TRBV4-1; J: TRBJ1-5; size: NA; D: TRBD1; CDR3: CASSQEDRGNQPQHF; DNA: TGCGCCAGCAGCCAAGAGGACAGGGGCAATCAGCCCCAGCATTTT
V: TRBV18; J: TRBJ2-5; size: NA; D: NA; CDR3: CASSPQLGPQETQYF; DNA: TGTGCCAGCTCACCACAATTGGGACCCCAAGAGACCCAGTACTTC
V: TRBV15; J: TRBJ2-2; size: NA; D: NA; CDR3: CATSRGTHSANTGELFF; DNA: TGTGCCACCAGCAGAGGGACCCACTCCGCGAACACCGGGGAGCTGTTTTTT
V: TRBV19; J: TRBJ2-3; size: NA; D: NA; CDR3: CASSNLVRLAGTDTQYF; DNA: TGTGCCAGTAGTAATCTAGTCCGGTTAGCAGGCACAGATACGCAGTATTTT
V: TRBV6-5; J: TRBJ2-7; size: NA; D: NA; CDR3: CASSHTDQFDEQYF; DNA: TGTGCCAGCAGCCATACAGACCAATTCGACGAGCAGTACTTC
V: TRBV7-3; J: TRBJ2-5; size: NA; D: NA; CDR3: CASSLTSGSAETQYF; DNA: TGTGCCAGCAGCTTAACGTCCGGTAGCGCAGAGACCCAGTACTTC
V: TRBV5-1; J: TRBJ2-3; size: NA; D: TRBD2; CDR3: CASSLASSGGIDTQYF; DNA: TGCGCCAGCAGCTTGGCATCCAGCGGGGGGATAGATACGCAGTATTTT
V: TRBV9; J: TRBJ2-1; size: NA; D: NA; CDR3: CASSLQVENYNEQFF; DNA: TGTGCCAGCAGCTTACAGGTAGAAAATTACAATGAGCAGTTCTTC
V: TRBV19; J: TRBJ1-5; size: once; D: NA; CDR3: CASQTGYNQPQHF; DNA: TGTGCCAGTCAGACAGGTTACAATCAGCCCCAGCATTTT
V: TRBV5-6; J: TRBJ2-2; size: NA; D: TRBD1; CDR3: CASSPQGTGPFRELFF; DNA: TGTGCCAGCAGCCCACAGGGGACAGGGCCTTTCCGGGAGCTGTTTTTT
V: TRBV18; J: TRBJ2-7; size: few; D: TRBD2; CDR3: CASSPNGLATEQYF; DNA: TGTGCCAGCTCACCAAACGGACTAGCGACCGAGCAGTACTTC
V: TRBV2; J: TRBJ1-1; size: few; D: NA; CDR3: CASSEYPTEAFF; DNA: TGTGCCAGCAGTGAATACCCCACTGAAGCTTTCTTT
V: TRBV3-1/TRBV3-2; J: TRBJ2-7; size: NA; D: TRBD2; CDR3: CASSQSGGGRGGAYEQYF; DNA: TGTGCCAGCAGCCAAAGCGGGGGTGGGCGCGGCGGGGCCTACGAGCAGTACTTC
V: TRBV7-9; J: TRBJ1-4; size: few; D: NA; CDR3: CASSLQDEKLFF; DNA: TGTGCCAGCAGCTTACAGGATGAAAAACTGTTTTTT
V: TRBV30; J: TRBJ2-2; size: NA; D: NA; CDR3: CAWSVLTGSTGELFF; DNA: TGTGCCTGGAGTGTGTTAACAGGGTCCACCGGGGAGCTGTTTTTT
V: TRBV30; J: TRBJ1-5; size: once; D: NA; CDR3: CAWNSRDRNQPQHF; DNA: TGTGCCTGGAATAGCAGGGATCGCAATCAGCCCCAGCATTTT
V: TRBV5-1; J: TRBJ2-1; size: few; D: TRBD1; CDR3: CASSLGDSYNEQFF; DNA: TGCGCCAGCAGCTTGGGGGACAGCTACAATGAGCAGTTCTTC
V: TRBV10-1; J: TRBJ2-1; size: few; D: NA; CDR3: CASSKSGQGEQFF; DNA: TGCGCCAGCAGTAAATCCGGGCAGGGGGAGCAGTTCTTC
V: TRBV7-9; J: TRBJ2-7; size: NA; D: NA; CDR3: CASSQAGGGFSYEQYF; DNA: TGTGCCAGCAGCCAAGCCGGAGGGGGCTTCTCCTACGAGCAGTACTTC
V: TRBV5-4; J: TRBJ1-4; size: NA; D: NA; CDR3: CASSPGRTNEKLFF; DNA: TGTGCCAGCAGCCCGGGACGGACTAATGAAAAACTGTTTTTT
V: TRBV27; J: TRBJ2-7; size: NA; D: NA; CDR3: CASSLSQGFLLYEQYF; DNA: TGTGCCAGCAGTTTATCCCAGGGGTTCCTTCTCTACGAGCAGTACTTC
V: TRBV10-3; J: TRBJ1-4; size: few; D: NA; CDR3: CATADLTSNEKLFF; DNA: TGTGCCACCGCCGATTTGACTTCTAATGAAAAACTGTTTTTT
V: TRBV6-6; J: TRBJ2-3; size: NA; D: NA; CDR3: CASSYAGGGPDTQYF; DNA: TGTGCCAGCAGTTACGCCGGCGGCGGTCCAGATACGCAGTATTTT
V: TRBV24-1; J: TRBJ2-3; size: NA; D: TRBD2; CDR3: CATSDASGAGDTQYF; DNA: TGTGCCACCAGTGACGCTAGCGGGGCGGGAGATACGCAGTATTTT
V: TRBV28; J: TRBJ2-6; size: NA; D: NA; CDR3: CASSLGGPNVLTF; DNA: TGTGCCAGCAGTTTAGGGGGACCCAACGTCCTGACTTTC
V: TRBV9; J: TRBJ1-6; size: NA; D: NA; CDR3: CASSALGVANSPLHF; DNA: TGTGCCAGCAGCGCGCTCGGGGTAGCGAATTCACCCCTCCACTTT
V: TRBV9; J: TRBJ2-5; size: NA; D: NA; CDR3: CASSPTTEIQETQYF; DNA: TGTGCCAGCAGCCCAACGACTGAGATCCAAGAGACCCAGTACTTC
V: TRBV7-6; J: TRBJ1-4; size: NA; D: TRBD1; CDR3: CASSSAGTGGEKLFF; DNA: TGTGCCAGCAGCTCTGCCGGGACAGGGGGTGAAAAACTGTTTTTT
V: TRBV5-4; J: TRBJ2-7; size: NA; D: TRBD2; CDR3: CASSGRTSGSYYEQYF; DNA: TGTGCCAGCAGCGGACGGACTAGCGGGAGTTATTACGAGCAGTACTTC
V: TRBV7-3; J: TRBJ1-1; size: NA; D: TRBD1; CDR3: CASSLMQGGTEAFF; DNA: TGTGCCAGCAGCTTAATGCAGGGGGGAACTGAAGCTTTCTTT
V: TRBV5-1; J: TRBJ2-3; size: NA; D: TRBD2; CDR3: CASSFNGAGGLTDTQYF; DNA: TGCGCCAGCAGTTTTAATGGAGCGGGAGGGCTCACAGATACGCAGTATTTT
V: TRBV27; J: TRBJ1-2; size: NA; D: NA; CDR3: CASSFDHQGRVYGYTF; DNA: TGTGCCAGCAGTTTCGATCATCAGGGCCGAGTCTATGGCTACACCTTC
V: TRBV15; J: TRBJ1-2; size: NA; D: TRBD1; CDR3: CATSGGTGPGEGYTF; DNA: TGTGCCACCAGCGGCGGGACAGGGCCCGGCGAAGGCTACACCTTC
V: TRBV6-5; J: TRBJ1-1; size: NA; D: NA; CDR3: CASSYRRQSMNTEAFF; DNA: TGTGCCAGCAGTTACCGACGACAGAGTATGAACACTGAAGCTTTCTTT
V: TRBV5-6; J: TRBJ1-5; size: NA; D: NA; CDR3: CASSLAAAYSNQPQHF; DNA: TGTGCCAGCAGCTTGGCGGCTGCCTATAGCAATCAGCCCCAGCATTTT